A selection of T cell receptor beta chains follows, all from one sample in a study of vaccination effects on CD4 cells after COVID-19. These receptors are not linked to any known antigen. The assay was immunoSEQ multiplex PCR, and TCRdb's table has in-frame clones only and misses some. Here the sample spans 70,000 or so clones, over 65% being singletons. The sequencing used CD4+ T cells from PBMCs cultured without peptide, collected after COVID-19 vaccination. Every receptor here comes from a human donor who received a COVID-19 vaccine. CDR3s include the opening cysteine and the closing phenylalanine or tryptophan. D genes are given only for firm matches. Size is stated for part of the rows, as once, few or many counts, or as a class when the clone is expanded.

CDR3 protein: CASSLGVADYNEQFF
CDR3 DNA: TGCGCCAGCAGCTTGGGGGTAGCGGATTACAATGAGCAGTTCTTC
V gene: TRBV5-1
J gene: TRBJ2-1
clone size: .
D gene: .

CDR3 protein: CATSRDLGDYGYTF
CDR3 DNA: TGTGCCACCAGCAGAGATCTAGGCGACTATGGCTACACCTTC
V gene: TRBV15
J gene: TRBJ1-2
clone size: few
D gene: .

CDR3 protein: CASSRGQMNTEAFF
CDR3 DNA: TGTGCCAGCAGCCGCGGACAGATGAACACTGAAGCTTTCTTT
V gene: TRBV3-1/TRBV3-2
J gene: TRBJ1-1
clone size: .
D gene: .

CDR3 protein: CASTLGDSGYNSPLHF
CDR3 DNA: TGTGCCAGCACCCTTGGAGACAGCGGATATAATTCACCCCTCCACTTT
V gene: TRBV2
J gene: TRBJ1-6
clone size: .
D gene: .

CDR3 protein: CASSPRGARGSTDTQYF
CDR3 DNA: TGTGCCAGCAGCCCGCGGGGGGCGCGGGGGAGCACAGATACGCAGTATTTT
V gene: TRBV7-9
J gene: TRBJ2-3
clone size: .
D gene: TRBD2

CDR3 protein: CASSIRDRFYNEQFF
CDR3 DNA: TGTGCCAGTAGTATTCGGGACAGATTCTACAATGAGCAGTTCTTC
V gene: TRBV19
J gene: TRBJ2-1
clone size: .
D gene: TRBD1

CDR3 protein: CASSTIQSSYNEQFF
CDR3 DNA: TGTGCCAGTAGTACCATTCAGAGCTCCTACAATGAGCAGTTCTTC
V gene: TRBV19
J gene: TRBJ2-1
clone size: .
D gene: .

CDR3 protein: CASSLGESAQHF
CDR3 DNA: TGTGCCAGCAGCTTAGGGGAGTCGGCCCAGCATTTT
V gene: TRBV7-9
J gene: TRBJ1-5
clone size: .
D gene: .

CDR3 protein: CASSFMQGRKRTEAFF
CDR3 DNA: TGTGCCAGTAGTTTCATGCAGGGTAGAAAGAGGACTGAAGCTTTCTTT
V gene: TRBV19
J gene: TRBJ1-1
clone size: .
D gene: .

CDR3 protein: CASSTRERTEWETQYF
CDR3 DNA: TGCGCCAGCAGCACCCGGGAAAGAACGGAGTGGGAGACCCAGTACTTC
V gene: TRBV5-1
J gene: TRBJ2-5
clone size: .
D gene: .

CDR3 protein: CASSRDSPKNTEAFF
CDR3 DNA: TGTGCCAGCTCACGGGACAGCCCGAAAAACACTGAAGCTTTCTTT
V gene: TRBV18
J gene: TRBJ1-1
clone size: .
D gene: TRBD1

CDR3 protein: CASTSGQGSYNEQFF
CDR3 DNA: TGTGCCAGCACCTCGGGACAGGGGTCCTACAATGAGCAGTTCTTC
V gene: TRBV3-1/TRBV3-2
J gene: TRBJ2-1
clone size: .
D gene: TRBD1

CDR3 protein: CASSEGVWGQSYNEQFF
CDR3 DNA: TGTGCCAGCAGCGAGGGGGTGTGGGGACAGTCCTACAATGAGCAGTTCTTC
V gene: TRBV9
J gene: TRBJ2-1
clone size: .
D gene: TRBD1

CDR3 protein: CATSREQGTEAFF
CDR3 DNA: TGTGCCACCAGCAGAGAGCAGGGGACTGAAGCTTTCTTT
V gene: TRBV15
J gene: TRBJ1-1
clone size: .
D gene: .

CDR3 protein: CATSRPLADYNEQFF
CDR3 DNA: TGTGCCACCAGCAGGCCTTTAGCGGATTACAATGAGCAGTTCTTC
V gene: TRBV15
J gene: TRBJ2-1
clone size: .
D gene: .

CDR3 protein: CASGLVPQGKVGANVLTF
CDR3 DNA: TGTGCTAGTGGTTTGGTACCACAGGGTAAGGTTGGGGCCAACGTCCTGACTTTC
V gene: TRBV12-5
J gene: TRBJ2-6
clone size: .
D gene: .

CDR3 protein: CASSLGTGYNSPLHF
CDR3 DNA: TGCGCCAGCAGCTTGGGAACAGGTTATAATTCACCCCTCCACTTT
V gene: TRBV5-1
J gene: TRBJ1-6
clone size: once
D gene: .

CDR3 protein: CASSPGVQAYYGYTF
CDR3 DNA: TGTGCCAGCAGTCCTGGGGTGCAGGCTTACTATGGCTACACCTTC
V gene: TRBV6-5
J gene: TRBJ1-2
clone size: .
D gene: .

CDR3 protein: CASALDLVQETQYF
CDR3 DNA: TGTGCCAGCGCCCTGGACTTAGTCCAAGAGACCCAGTACTTC
V gene: TRBV6-5
J gene: TRBJ2-5
clone size: .
D gene: .

CDR3 protein: CASRDRSSGNTIYF
CDR3 DNA: TGTGCCAGCAGGGACAGATCCTCTGGAAACACCATATATTTT
V gene: TRBV2
J gene: TRBJ1-3
clone size: .
D gene: .

CDR3 protein: CASSGLTGGVNSPLHF
CDR3 DNA: TGCGCCAGCAGCGGGCTGACAGGGGGCGTTAATTCACCCCTCCACTTT
V gene: TRBV5-1
J gene: TRBJ1-6
clone size: few
D gene: TRBD1

CDR3 protein: CSASKPYNEQFF
CDR3 DNA: TGCAGTGCTAGTAAGCCTTACAATGAGCAGTTCTTC
V gene: TRBV20-1
J gene: TRBJ2-1
clone size: .
D gene: .

CDR3 protein: CAISAGQEQFF
CDR3 DNA: TGTGCCATCAGTGCAGGACAAGAGCAGTTCTTC
V gene: TRBV10-3
J gene: TRBJ2-1
clone size: .
D gene: .

CDR3 protein: CASSVQSLGIRSNYGYTF
CDR3 DNA: TGCGCCAGCAGCGTCCAGTCCCTCGGAATCCGGTCTAACTATGGCTACACCTTC
V gene: TRBV5-1
J gene: TRBJ1-2
clone size: .
D gene: .

CDR3 protein: CASSPDRGIGDTQYF
CDR3 DNA: TGTGCCAGCAGCCCGGACAGGGGGATAGGAGATACGCAGTATTTT
V gene: TRBV6-5
J gene: TRBJ2-3
clone size: .
D gene: TRBD1

CDR3 protein: CASSYGQEDQPQHF
CDR3 DNA: TGCGCCAGCAGCTATGGACAGGAGGATCAGCCCCAGCATTTT
V gene: TRBV5-1
J gene: TRBJ1-5
clone size: .
D gene: TRBD1

CDR3 protein: CATSDSRLADTQYF
CDR3 DNA: TGTGCCACCAGTGATTCCCGACTAGCGGATACGCAGTATTTT
V gene: TRBV24-1
J gene: TRBJ2-3
clone size: .
D gene: TRBD2

CDR3 protein: CSVGRGTSSGNTIYF
CDR3 DNA: TGCAGCGTTGGTCGGGGGACGAGCTCTGGAAACACCATATATTTT
V gene: TRBV29-1
J gene: TRBJ1-3
clone size: .
D gene: .

CDR3 protein: CAISESGGLANEKLFF
CDR3 DNA: TGTGCCATCAGTGAGTCGGGAGGACTAGCTAATGAAAAACTGTTTTTT
V gene: TRBV10-3
J gene: TRBJ1-4
clone size: .
D gene: .

CDR3 protein: CASSYPSTSGGFHSYNEQFF
CDR3 DNA: TGTGCCAGCAGTTACCCGTCCACTAGCGGGGGCTTCCACTCCTACAATGAGCAGTTCTTC
V gene: TRBV6-2/TRBV6-3
J gene: TRBJ2-1
clone size: .
D gene: TRBD2

CDR3 protein: CASSESGSDTEAFF
CDR3 DNA: TGTGCCAGCAGTGAAAGCGGCAGCGACACTGAAGCTTTCTTT
V gene: TRBV6-1
J gene: TRBJ1-1
clone size: .
D gene: .

CDR3 protein: CASGYGQGGTEAFF
CDR3 DNA: TGCGCCAGCGGCTACGGACAGGGAGGTACTGAAGCTTTCTTT
V gene: TRBV5-1
J gene: TRBJ1-1
clone size: .
D gene: TRBD1

CDR3 protein: CASSKTGTIAKNIQYF
CDR3 DNA: TGTGCCAGCAGCAAAACGGGAACTATAGCCAAAAACATTCAGTACTTC
V gene: TRBV11-1
J gene: TRBJ2-4
clone size: .
D gene: .

CDR3 protein: CAWRRELNYGYTF
CDR3 DNA: TGTGCCTGGAGGAGGGAACTTAACTATGGCTACACCTTC
V gene: TRBV30
J gene: TRBJ1-2
clone size: .
D gene: .

CDR3 protein: CASSFDTPDTQYF
CDR3 DNA: TGTGCCAGCAGCTTCGACACACCAGATACGCAGTATTTT
V gene: TRBV7-9
J gene: TRBJ2-3
clone size: .
D gene: .

CDR3 protein: CASSHDRVQKTQYF
CDR3 DNA: TGTGCCAGCAGCCATGACCGGGTGCAGAAGACCCAGTACTTC
V gene: TRBV5-4
J gene: TRBJ2-5
clone size: .
D gene: .

CDR3 protein: CSAATGPTQETQYF
CDR3 DNA: TGCAGCGCTGCGACTGGACCCACCCAAGAGACCCAGTACTTC
V gene: TRBV29-1
J gene: TRBJ2-5
clone size: .
D gene: .

CDR3 protein: CASKTVYGQPQHF
CDR3 DNA: TGTGCCAGCAAGACAGTTTATGGTCAGCCCCAGCATTTT
V gene: TRBV2
J gene: TRBJ1-5
clone size: .
D gene: .

CDR3 protein: CATSRRDYTNTGELFF
CDR3 DNA: TGTGCCACCAGCAGAAGGGACTACACGAACACCGGGGAGCTGTTTTTT
V gene: TRBV15
J gene: TRBJ2-2
clone size: .
D gene: TRBD2

CDR3 protein: CASHFDGTGELFF
CDR3 DNA: TGCGCCAGCCATTTCGACGGGACCGGGGAGCTGTTTTTT
V gene: TRBV4-1
J gene: TRBJ2-2
clone size: .
D gene: .